Following are 31 T cell receptor beta chains from one sample sequenced in a study of shared clonotypes between healthy human individuals. Repertoires were generated with immunoSEQ multiplex PCR, while TCRdb's copy carries only in-frame clones and drops some. This table holds roughly 2.6 million clones, around nine tenths found once. The source material was naive CD4+ T cells sorted from blood. Subset in this sample: CD45RA+ positively selected. The receptors derive from a man aged 18 to 30 in good health.

The chain combines TRBV10-3 with TRBJ1-4; D perhaps matches TRBD1 (5 bases). Germline V gene sequence: CDR1 ENHRY, CDR2 SYGVKD. V dropped 10 bases and J dropped 5 bases, with 14 bases sitting between them. The CDR3 consists of 13 residues. As DNA, the CDR3 is TGTGCCAGTGGGGCGACAGAGAATGAAAAACTGTTTTTT. Protein sequence: CASGATENEKLFF.

J is TRBJ1-5 and V is TRBV4-3; no clear D. CDR3 length: 13 amino acids. V was cut by 1 base and J by 8 bases, with 9 bases left in between. Germline CDR1 is LGHNA and CDR2 is YSLEER. Written as DNA, the CDR3 is TGCGCCAGCAGCCAAGGGGCCCGGGAGCCCCAGCATTTT. This encodes CASSQGAREPQHF.

The CDR3 nucleotides are TGCGCCAGCAGCTTGGCCCGGGACTCCCCAGGGTACACTGAAGCTTTCTTT. This sequence encodes CASSLARDSPGYTEAFF. V gene TRBV5-1 combines with J gene TRBJ1-1, with D possibly being TRBD1 (5 bases). This CDR3 is 17 amino acids long. V dropped 0 bases and J dropped 3 bases, with 18 bases sitting between them. Germline loops: CDR1 SGHRS, CDR2 YFSETQ. Filled out from reference TRBV5-1 and TRBJ1-1, the complete variable domain reads KAGVTQTPRYLIKTRGQQVTLSCSPISGHRSVSWYQQTPGQGLQFLFEYFSETQRNKGNFPGRFSGRQFSNSRSEMNVSTLELGDSALYLCASSLARDSPGYTEAFFGQGTRLTVV.

About this clone: Other DNA sequences in the same sample also yield this CDR3. This chain links TRBV29-1 with TRBJ1-4; D might be TRBD1 (5 bases). Germline V lookup: CDR1 SQVTM, CDR2 ANQGSEA. V lost 4 bases and J 0 bases, leaving 9 bases between the germline ends. The CDR3 totals 14 residues. CDR3 nucleotides: TGCAGCGTTGCTCCAGGGACAACTAATGAAAAACTGTTTTTT. Its protein is CSVAPGTTNEKLFF.

This chain connects TRBV6-5 to TRBJ2-5; 10 bases are a match to TRBD1. Germline-derived CDR1 and CDR2 are MNHEY and SVGAGI. The CDR3 totals 16 residues. J gave up 3 bases and V 1 base, and 5 bases lay outside the gene matches. The CDR3 region has the DNA TGTGCCAGCAGTTACTTCGAAGGGACAGGGGAAGAGACCCAGTACTTC. Protein: CASSYFEGTGEETQYF.

The chain links TRBV11-2 to TRBJ2-3, with 11 positions matching TRBD2. Germline values: CDR1 SGHAT, CDR2 FQNNGV. Trimming at V came to 1 base and at J to 4 bases, leaving 4 bases not matched to a gene. The CDR3 contains 16 residues. The chain's CDR3 is CASSLALAGDADTQYF. The CDR3 bases are TGTGCCAGCAGCTTAGCACTAGCGGGGGATGCAGATACGCAGTATTTT.

This sequence joins TRBV10-3 and TRBJ2-7; 8 nucleotides line up with TRBD1. The germline gives CDR1 ENHRY, CDR2 SYGVKD. With V trimmed by 2 bases and J by 2 bases, 17 bases remained unmatched. The CDR3 has 19 residues. The chain's CDR3 is CAISEPIVPTGTGTYEQYF. CDR3 DNA sequence: TGTGCCATCAGTGAGCCCATCGTCCCGACCGGGACAGGTACCTACGAGCAGTACTTC.

V gene TRBV10-3 combines with J gene TRBJ1-1, with D possibly matching TRBD1 (5 bases). There are 13 residues in the CDR3. Germline V gives CDR1 ENHRY, CDR2 SYGVKD. CDR3 loop: CATQTREGTEAFF. DNA for the CDR3: TGTGCGACCCAGACCAGGGAGGGCACTGAAGCTTTCTTT.

V and J are TRBV25-1 and TRBJ1-4; perhaps TRBD1 as D (6 bases). Trimming shortened V by 2 bases and J by 11 bases, and 18 bases separated the two germline ends. This CDR3 is built from 15 residues. Germline V gene data show CDR1 as MGHDK and CDR2 as SYGVNS. CDR3 DNA: TGTGCCAGCAGTGAAAATCGGGGGGCGAAGGAGAAACTGTTTTTT. Translated: CASSENRGAKEKLFF.

The rearrangement uses TRBV19 and TRBJ2-7; 7 bases are shared with TRBD1. Germline-derived CDR1 and CDR2 are LNHDA and SQIVND (reference sequence). The CDR3 has 15 residues. Trimming removed 1 base from V and 2 bases from J; junction bases left unmatched: 5. The CDR3 DNA sequence: TGTGCCAGTAGTATAGCAGGGGACAGCACCTACGAGCAGTACTTC. This codes for CASSIAGDSTYEQYF. Filled out from reference TRBV19 and TRBJ2-7, the complete variable domain reads DGGITQSPKYLFRKEGQNVTLSCEQNLNHDAMYWYRQDPGQGLRLIYYSQIVNDFQKGDIAEGYSVSREKKESFPLTVTSAQKNPTAFYLCASSIAGDSTYEQYFGPGTRLTVT.

The chain carries TRBV2 and TRBJ1-4; D unresolved. Trimming pared 1 base from V and 5 bases from J, leaving 11 bases between. CDR1 and CDR2 (germline): SNHLY, FYNNEI. This CDR3 spans 15 amino acids. The chain's CDR3 is CASSEEWADNEKLFF. The CDR3 DNA reads as TGTGCCAGCAGTGAAGAGTGGGCAGACAATGAAAAACTGTTTTTT.

This clone showed up just a few times. The chain is built from TRBV19 and TRBJ1-6; tentatively, D is TRBD1 (6 bases). The CDR3 has 14 amino acids. Trimming removed 5 bases from V and 8 bases from J, with 13 bases in between. Germline V gene sequence: CDR1 LNHDA, CDR2 SQIVND (reference sequence). The CDR3 reads CASSPGRQDSPLHF. The DNA for the CDR3 is TGTGCCAGTAGTCCCGGACGACAGGATTCACCCCTCCACTTT.

The chain couples TRBV5-1 to TRBJ2-5; D perhaps matches TRBD2 (6 bases). Near its end, the DNA agrees better with TRBJ2-7, so the J call may be wrong. CDR3 length equals 14 residues. In germline, CDR1 is SGHRS, CDR2 YFSETQ. CDR3 amino acids: CASSLWGGMGEQYF. In nucleotides, the CDR3 is TGCGCCAGCAGCTTGTGGGGAGGAATGGGCGAGCAGTACTTC.

On this clone: The same CDR3 also results from other DNA sequences found in this sample. This sequence joins TRBV5-1 and TRBJ2-1; 8 bases map to TRBD1. CDR1 SGHRS and CDR2 YFSETQ come from the germline V gene. V shed 0 bases and J 4 bases; nucleotides not matched to a gene: 3. This CDR3 region has 15 residues. The CDR3 reads CASSLAGQGYNEQFF. The CDR3 DNA reads as TGCGCCAGCAGCTTGGCTGGACAGGGATACAATGAGCAGTTCTTC.

A single count supports this clone. The chain joins TRBV6-5 to TRBJ1-2, with 10 bases that match TRBD1. This CDR3 contains 14 residues. Germline loops: CDR1 MNHEY, CDR2 SVGAGI. Losses at the gene ends were 10 bases for V and 7 bases for J; bases not matched to a gene: 12. For the CDR3, the DNA is TGTGCCACAGTGACGGGACAGGGGTGGATTGGCTACACCTTC. This sequence encodes CATVTGQGWIGYTF.

The V call is TRBV7-2, the J call TRBJ2-3, with D hard to call. V lost 2 bases to trimming and J lost 4 bases, with 10 bases between them. Looked up from germline, CDR1 is SGHTA and CDR2 is FQGNSA. CDR3 length: 14 residues. The CDR3 DNA reads TGTGCCAGCAGCTTAACTCGGAGCGCAGATACGCAGTATTTT. Protein: CASSLTRSADTQYF.

There are a few counts of this clone. The chain uses TRBV5-1 and TRBJ1-1; 8 bases agree with TRBD1. Germline CDR1 is SGHRS and CDR2 is YFSETQ. This CDR3 contains 15 residues. The junction had 6 bases not matched to a gene; V was cut back by 3 bases and J by 2 bases. This chain's CDR3 is CASSSRQGSNTEAFF. The DNA of the CDR3 is TGCGCCAGCAGCTCCCGACAGGGGTCTAACACTGAAGCTTTCTTT.

This chain joins TRBV9 and TRBJ2-3; 7 bases are a match to TRBD2. CDR3 length: 16 residues. Trimming removed 0 bases from V and 5 bases from J; junction bases left unmatched: 9. Germline values: CDR1 SGDLS, CDR2 YYNGEE. CDR3 nucleotides: TGTGCCAGCAGCGTAGCTTTGCGGGAGTTGGAAGATACGCAGTATTTT. The encoded protein is CASSVALRELEDTQYF.

The rearrangement uses TRBV12-5 and TRBJ2-2; the match to TRBD2 covers 13 bases. The CDR3 extends over 16 amino acids. Trimming at V came to 6 bases and at J to 7 bases, leaving 8 bases not matched to a gene. From germline, CDR1 is LGHNT and CDR2 FRNRAP. The CDR3 spells CASGPQGLAGRGELFF. The CDR3 DNA reads as TGTGCTAGTGGCCCGCAGGGACTAGCGGGACGCGGGGAGCTGTTTTTT.

This chain links TRBV27 with TRBJ2-3; D is undetermined. Trimming took 8 bases from V and 3 from J, leaving 12 bases between them. CDR1 is MNHEY, CDR2 SMNVEV, per germline (reference sequence). CDR3 length: 13 residues. The CDR3 loop is CASSPQTTDTQYF. CDR3 coding DNA: TGTGCCAGCTCCCCACAGACAACAGATACGCAGTATTTT.

This chain connects TRBV7-2 to TRBJ1-1, with D possibly TRBD1 on 5 matching bases. V lost 1 base and J 5 bases, leaving 20 bases between the germline ends. The CDR3 length is 17 residues. The germline CDR1 and CDR2 sequences are SGHTA and FQGNSA. CDR3 protein: CASSLVSGAGLYTEAFF. Written as DNA, the CDR3 is TGTGCCAGCAGCTTAGTCAGCGGGGCCGGGCTTTATACTGAAGCTTTCTTT. Looking up the rest from reference TRBV7-2 and TRBJ1-1 gives the full variable domain: GAGVSQSPSNKVTEKGKDVELRCDPISGHTALYWYRQSLGQGLEFLIYFQGNSAPDKSGLPSDRFSAERTGGSVSTLTIQRTQQEDSAVYLCASSLVSGAGLYTEAFFGQGTRLTVV.

V and J are TRBV27 and TRBJ1-2, with a weak D call TRBD1 (5 bases). The CDR3 contains 13 residues. The V end was cut by 10 bases, the J end by 8 bases, with 20 bases between. CDR1 is MNHEY and CDR2 is SMNVEV in the germline V gene (reference sequence). The CDR3 sequence is CATRPGAMVGYTF. The CDR3 DNA reads TGTGCCACCCGTCCCGGGGCGATGGTCGGCTACACCTTC.

The rearrangement uses TRBV10-3 and TRBJ2-3, with TRBD1 matching over 11 bases. Germline V gene sequence: CDR1 ENHRY, CDR2 SYGVKD. The CDR3 is 15 residues long. V was clipped by 6 bases and J by 0 bases; unmatched bases: 2. The CDR3 is CAIRDRGLSTDTQYF. CDR3 in DNA: TGTGCCATCAGGGACAGGGGGCTAAGCACAGATACGCAGTATTTT.

The chain couples TRBV6-5 to TRBJ2-5; 7 positions agree with TRBD2. Germline V gene sequence: CDR1 MNHEY, CDR2 SVGAGI. V lost 0 bases and J lost 4; bases outside the gene matches: 8. The CDR3 is 16 amino acids. CDR3 loop: CASSYSIGRAGETQYF. The CDR3 DNA reads TGTGCCAGCAGTTACTCGATTGGGAGGGCGGGAGAGACCCAGTACTTC.

This clone was recorded a few times. This rearrangement joins TRBV6-5 to TRBJ1-2; no definite D call. Germline V CDR1 and CDR2: MNHEY, SVGAGI. This CDR3 comprises 14 residues. The V gene lost 5 bases and the J gene lost 4 bases, with 14 bases spanning the gap. CDR3 residues: CASSPTSPGYGYTF. CDR3 in DNA: TGTGCCAGCAGTCCCACATCGCCAGGCTATGGCTACACCTTC.

The rearrangement links TRBV9 to TRBJ2-2; D might be TRBD2 (6 bases). The germline V gene has CDR1 SGDLS and CDR2 YYNGEE. This CDR3 is built from 14 residues. Between the trimmed V and J ends, which lost 4 bases and 6 bases, there was a span of 13 bases. Here the CDR3 reads CASSTPGGAGELFF. As DNA, the CDR3 is TGTGCCAGCAGCACACCGGGCGGGGCCGGGGAGCTGTTTTTT.

This clone was counted between two and nine times. The chain has TRBV7-6 and TRBJ2-3; 11 nucleotides agree with TRBD2. With 5 bases clipped from V and 4 bases from J, the junction kept 5 bases outside the gene matches. The CDR3 consists of 15 residues. CDR1 is SGHVS, CDR2 FNYEAQ, per germline. CDR3 DNA sequence: TGTGCCAGCAGCGCTAGCGGGGGGCGGCCAGATACGCAGTATTTT. It codes for CASSASGGRPDTQYF.

The chain is built from TRBV6-6 and TRBJ2-7; TRBD2 matches 9 bases. The trim removed 7 bases at V and 0 bases at J, leaving 1 base unmatched. This CDR3 has 13 amino acids. From germline, CDR1 is MNHNY and CDR2 SVGAGI (reference sequence). CDR3 amino acids: CASMREGSYEQYF. CDR3 DNA sequence: TGTGCCAGCATGCGGGAGGGCTCCTACGAGCAGTACTTC.

CDR3 bases: TGTGCCAGCAGTGAGCGGAGCGGGACAAATAATCAGCCCCAGCATTTT. Encoded protein: CASSERSGTNNQPQHF. The chain carries TRBV6-1 and TRBJ1-5, with D maybe TRBD1 (6 bases). Germline lookup yields CDR1 MNHNS and CDR2 SASEGT. The CDR3 runs 16 residues. V gave up 3 bases and J gave up 4 bases, with 16 bases separating them.

The chain employs TRBV10-3 and TRBJ2-7; 8 bases fit TRBD1. CDR3 length: 15 residues. The germline V gene encodes CDR1 ENHRY and CDR2 SYGVKD. The trim removed 11 bases at V and 4 bases at J, leaving 16 bases unmatched. The CDR3, as DNA: TGTGCCTCCCAGCCGGGACAGGAGATGGGATACGAGCAGTACTTC. Its protein product is CASQPGQEMGYEQYF.

This chain joins TRBV11-3 and TRBJ2-5, with 9 positions matching TRBD1. Germline V gene data show CDR1 as SGHNT and CDR2 as YENEEA. The CDR3 covers 16 residues. Trimming at V came to 1 base and at J to 2 bases, leaving 5 bases not matched to a gene. The CDR3 region has the DNA TGTGCCAGCAGCTTAGGGGGGACAGGGACTCAAGAGACCCAGTACTTC. Its translation: CASSLGGTGTQETQYF.